The T cell receptor beta chain under discussion was sequenced for a study of blood T cell repertoires in COVID-19. Study context: From T cells, B-cell-depleted T cells, or PBMCs came the material, which was cDNA or gDNA.

This CDR3 has 17 residues. V lost 7 bases, J lost 3 bases, and 12 bases stayed unmatched. Germline-derived CDR1 and CDR2 are KGHDR and SFDVKD. Source study methods: It was from reference gene primer amplification that nucleated cell counts were estimated. Sequenced by immunoSEQ multiplex PCR; TCRdb stores in-frame clones only, minus some. The V and J calls and clone size are taken from that table; D and trimming were inferred from the DNA. The sample consists of roughly 350,000 clones, 85% of them appearing once. This chain joins TRBV24-1 and TRBJ1-5, with 9 bases aligning to TRBD1. The source of this sequence is a woman between 18 and 30 years old with acute or convalescent COVID-19. Specimen: peripheral blood. The CDR3 nucleotides are TGTGCCACCAGCCTCGGGGGACAGGGAATCGACAATCAGCCCCAGCATTTT. Its translation: CATSLGGQGIDNQPQHF.